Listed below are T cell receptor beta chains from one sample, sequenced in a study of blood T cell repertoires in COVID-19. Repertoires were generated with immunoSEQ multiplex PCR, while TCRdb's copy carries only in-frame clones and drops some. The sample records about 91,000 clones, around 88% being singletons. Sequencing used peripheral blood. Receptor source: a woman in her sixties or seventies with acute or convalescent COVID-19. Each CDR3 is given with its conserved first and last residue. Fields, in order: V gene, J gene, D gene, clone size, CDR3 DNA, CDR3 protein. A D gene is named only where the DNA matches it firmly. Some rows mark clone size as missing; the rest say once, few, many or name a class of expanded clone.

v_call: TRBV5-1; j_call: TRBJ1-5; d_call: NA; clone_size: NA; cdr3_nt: TGCGCCAGCAAAAACCGCGGGGGCTGTCAGCCCCAGCATTTT; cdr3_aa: CASKNRGGCQPQHF
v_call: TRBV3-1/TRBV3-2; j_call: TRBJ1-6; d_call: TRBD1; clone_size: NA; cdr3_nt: TGTGCCAGCAGCCCCTGGACAGGGTCGGATTCACCCCTCCACTTT; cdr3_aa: CASSPWTGSDSPLHF
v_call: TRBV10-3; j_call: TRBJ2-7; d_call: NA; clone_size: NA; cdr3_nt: TGTGCCATCAGTGAAATTTTGGCTCCGCGGCCCCTGGGCGAGCAGTACTTC; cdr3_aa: CAISEILAPRPLGEQYF
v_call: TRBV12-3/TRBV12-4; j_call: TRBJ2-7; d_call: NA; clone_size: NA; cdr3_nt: TGTGCCAGCAGTTTAGTCACTAGCTACGAGCAGTACTTC; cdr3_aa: CASSLVTSYEQYF
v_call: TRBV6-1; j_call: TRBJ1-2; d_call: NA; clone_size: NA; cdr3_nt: TGTGCCAGCAGTGATACCGGGACAAAAAACTATGGCTACACCTTC; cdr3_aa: CASSDTGTKNYGYTF
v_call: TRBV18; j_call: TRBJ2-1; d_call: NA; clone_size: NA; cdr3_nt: TGTGCCAGCTCACGAAATACAGCCAATGAGCAGTTCTTC; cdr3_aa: CASSRNTANEQFF
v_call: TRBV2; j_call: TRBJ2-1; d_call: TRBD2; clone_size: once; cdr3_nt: TGTGCCAGCAGTCCACAGACTAGCGGAGCCTACAATGAGCAGTTCTTC; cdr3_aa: CASSPQTSGAYNEQFF
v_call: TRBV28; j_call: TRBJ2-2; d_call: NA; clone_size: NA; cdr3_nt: TGTGCCAGCACCCCAGGGAACACCGGGGAGCTGTTTTTT; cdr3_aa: CASTPGNTGELFF
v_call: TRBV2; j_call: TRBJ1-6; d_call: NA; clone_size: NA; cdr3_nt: TGTGCCAGCAGTGAATTCGGGTACGCGAGGAATTCACCCCTCCACTTT; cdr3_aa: CASSEFGYARNSPLHF
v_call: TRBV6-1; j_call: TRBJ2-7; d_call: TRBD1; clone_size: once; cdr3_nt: TGTGCCAGCAGTGTATACGGAACCGGGACAGGGGCGAGCGAGCAGTACTTC; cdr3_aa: CASSVYGTGTGASEQYF
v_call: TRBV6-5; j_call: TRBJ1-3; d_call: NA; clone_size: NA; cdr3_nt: TGTGCCAGCAAAAACCTGGCCACCTCTGGAAACACCATATATTTT; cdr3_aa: CASKNLATSGNTIYF
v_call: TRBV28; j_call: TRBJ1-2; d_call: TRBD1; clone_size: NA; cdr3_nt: TGTGCCAGCAGTCGTGGACAGGGGGCCTTCGGCGGCTACACCTTC; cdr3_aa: CASSRGQGAFGGYTF
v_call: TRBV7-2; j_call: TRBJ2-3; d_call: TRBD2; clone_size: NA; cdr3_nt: TGTGCCAGCAGCTTAGTAGGGGTAGCGGGGAAGAGAAATACGCAGTATTTT; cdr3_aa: CASSLVGVAGKRNTQYF
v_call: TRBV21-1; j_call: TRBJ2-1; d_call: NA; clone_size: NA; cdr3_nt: TGTGCCAGCAGCAAAGGTTCACTAGCGGGGAGGAGCTCCTACAATGAGCAGTTCTTC; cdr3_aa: CASSKGSLAGRSSYNEQFF
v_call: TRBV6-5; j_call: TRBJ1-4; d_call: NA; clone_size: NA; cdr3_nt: TGTGCCAGCAGGGCCAGGGTGATGACTAATGAAAAACTGTTTTTT; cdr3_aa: CASRARVMTNEKLFF
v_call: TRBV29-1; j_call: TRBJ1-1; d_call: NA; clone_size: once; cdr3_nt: TGCAGCGTTGAACCGGGGGGTGAAGCTTTCTTT; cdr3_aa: CSVEPGGEAFF
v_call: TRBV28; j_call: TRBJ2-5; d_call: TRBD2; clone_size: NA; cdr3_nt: TGTGCCAGCAGTCACGCTAGCGGGGAAGAGACCCAGTACTTC; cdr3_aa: CASSHASGEETQYF
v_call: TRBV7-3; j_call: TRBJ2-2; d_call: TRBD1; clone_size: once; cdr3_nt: TGTGCCAGCAGCTTAAACGGACAGGGGTACACCGGGGAGCTGTTTTTT; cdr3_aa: CASSLNGQGYTGELFF
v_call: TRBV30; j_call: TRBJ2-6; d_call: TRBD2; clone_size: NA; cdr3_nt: TGTGCCTGGACGGGACGGGGGGATTTGGCCAACGTCCTGACTTTC; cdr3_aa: CAWTGRGDLANVLTF
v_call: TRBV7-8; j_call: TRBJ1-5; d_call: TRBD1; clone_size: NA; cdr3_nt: TGTGCCAGCAGCTTAGCGGAGGGACAGGGGTTTTTTCAGCCCCAGCATTTT; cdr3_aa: CASSLAEGQGFFQPQHF
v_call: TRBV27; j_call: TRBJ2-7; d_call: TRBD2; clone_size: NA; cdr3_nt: TGTGCCAGCAGTTTTGGGCTAGCGGGTTTCTACGAGCAGTACTTC; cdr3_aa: CASSFGLAGFYEQYF
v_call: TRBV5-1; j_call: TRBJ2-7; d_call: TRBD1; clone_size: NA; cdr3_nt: TGCGCCAGCAGCTTGGGACAGGGTACCGACGAGCAGTACTTC; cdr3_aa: CASSLGQGTDEQYF
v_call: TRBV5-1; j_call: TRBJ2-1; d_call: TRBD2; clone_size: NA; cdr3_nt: TGCGCCACTTCGACTAGCGGACTGGCCTACAATGAGCAGTTCTTC; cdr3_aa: CATSTSGLAYNEQFF
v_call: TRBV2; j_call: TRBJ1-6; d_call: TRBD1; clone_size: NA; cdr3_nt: TGTGCCAGCAGTGAACTTGACAGGGTCTTATTATATTCACCCCTCCACTTT; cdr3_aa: CASSELDRVLLYSPLHF
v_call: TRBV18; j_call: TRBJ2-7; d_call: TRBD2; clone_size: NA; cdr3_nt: TGTGCCAGCTCGCCAGCGGGGGGGACCTACGAGCAGTACTTC; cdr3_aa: CASSPAGGTYEQYF